Presented here are 14 T cell receptor beta chains from one specimen sequenced in a study of vaccination effects on CD4 cells after COVID-19. Once cultured for nine to ten days, the cells underwent separation to obtain CD4+ T cells. BNT162b2 vaccine or mRNA-1273 vaccine was given to participants in two doses. Generated by immunoSEQ multiplex PCR, the TCRdb table keeps only in-frame clones and is missing some. The sample shows 30,000 to 35,000 clones, around 74% of them seen only once. Antigen specificity for these receptors is unknown. The source was CD4+ T cells from PBMCs cultured without peptide, collected after COVID-19 vaccination. These TCRs come from a human donor who received a COVID-19 vaccine.

The chain employs TRBV20-1 and TRBJ2-5, with D possibly being TRBD2 (5 bases). The length of the CDR3 is 13 residues. Germline-derived CDR1 and CDR2 are DFQATT and SNEGSKA (reference sequence). Trimming removed 3 bases at V and 3 bases at J, with 11 bases between. The DNA of the CDR3 is TGCAGTGCTAGTCAAGGGAGAGAAGAGACCCAGTACTTC. Protein product: CSASQGREETQYF.

The DNA of the CDR3 is TGTGCCAGCAGTGAACGAAGGGGTCAGCCCCAGCATTTT. As protein: CASSERRGQPQHF. The chain has TRBV6-1 and TRBJ1-5; D is possibly TRBD1 (5 bases). Looked up from germline, CDR1 is MNHNS and CDR2 is SASEGT. The V and J ends lost 2 bases and 6 bases respectively, with 8 bases between them. CDR3 length equals 13 residues.

Points on this clone: The germline gene is not matched at one end of the junction; a read error may be the cause. This chain connects TRBV5-1 to TRBJ1-4; D is uncertain. CDR1 is SGHRS, CDR2 YFSETQ, per germline. The length of the CDR3 is 13 residues. CDR3: CASSLATGPGGVF. The CDR3 bases are TGCGCCAGCAGCTTGGCAACCGGCCCCGGTGGGGTTTTT.

The table lists this clone with a count of one. The chain is built from TRBV28 and TRBJ1-6; no clear D gene. This CDR3 comprises 18 residues. The V end lost 1 base, the J end lost 0 bases, and 13 bases lay between the germline ends. The germline V gene encodes CDR1 MDHEN and CDR2 SYDVKM. The CDR3 DNA reads TGTGCCAGCAGTTTATCCGAGGGATTCGGCTCCTATAATTCACCCCTCCACTTT. Amino acid sequence: CASSLSEGFGSYNSPLHF.

The rearrangement links TRBV5-1 to TRBJ2-3, with D unclear. This CDR3 spans 14 amino acids. Germline V gene lookup returns CDR1 SGHRS and CDR2 YFSETQ. V dropped 4 bases and J dropped 3 bases, with 12 bases sitting between them. CDR3 nucleotides: TGCGCCAGCAGCCCGGTGCAAGGGACAGATACGCAGTATTTT. This codes for CASSPVQGTDTQYF. Full variable domain (outside the CDR3, taken from reference TRBV5-1 and TRBJ2-3): KAGVTQTPRYLIKTRGQQVTLSCSPISGHRSVSWYQQTPGQGLQFLFEYFSETQRNKGNFPGRFSGRQFSNSRSEMNVSTLELGDSALYLCASSPVQGTDTQYFGPGTRLTVL.

This chain links TRBV7-2 with TRBJ1-2; D may be TRBD1 (5 bases). CDR3 length equals 14 residues. Germline-derived CDR1 and CDR2 are SGHTA and FQGNSA. Trimming stripped 2 bases from V and 7 bases from J, with 14 bases between. As DNA, the CDR3 is TGTGCCAGCAGCTTAAGGGGCGGGCGCCGTGGCTACACCTTC. It translates to CASSLRGGRRGYTF.

V and J are TRBV9 and TRBJ2-2, with 8 nucleotides matching TRBD2. This CDR3 has 17 amino acids. Germline V lookup: CDR1 SGDLS, CDR2 YYNGEE. V lost 3 bases, J lost 4 bases, and 11 bases stayed unmatched. The CDR3 protein is CASSATSRGGVTGELFF. The CDR3 region has the DNA TGTGCCAGCAGCGCAACCTCCCGGGGGGGAGTCACCGGGGAGCTGTTTTTT.

V is TRBV30 and J is TRBJ1-1; D perhaps matches TRBD1 (6 bases). Germline CDR1 and CDR2: GTSNPN and SVGIG (reference sequence). There are 14 residues in the CDR3. V was trimmed by 0 bases and J by 6 bases, leaving 14 bases between them. The CDR3 here is CAWSVLPTGSEAFF. The CDR3, as DNA: TGTGCCTGGAGTGTACTGCCCACAGGGTCTGAAGCTTTCTTT.

In nucleotides, the CDR3 is TGTGCCAGCTCCCCCCTAGGGGGGTCCTCCACCTCGGTCGTGGCTTTCTTT. Protein sequence: CASSPLGGSSTSVVAFF. The rearrangement uses TRBV18 and TRBJ1-1, with a tentative D call TRBD1 (6 bases). The CDR3 consists of 17 residues. The V gene's germline CDR1 is KGHSH and CDR2 LQKENI. Trimming left V 6 bases short and J 11 bases short, with 31 bases between.

V usage is TRBV4-1 and J usage is TRBJ1-5; tentatively, D is TRBD1 (6 bases). The CDR3 is made up of 13 amino acids. Germline CDR1 is MGHRA and CDR2 is YSYEKL. Trimming stripped 0 bases from V and 13 bases from J, with 13 bases between. DNA for the CDR3: TGCGCCAGCAGCCAAGATACAGGGACCCCACAGCATTTT. Its protein is CASSQDTGTPQHF.

This clone was observed a few times. The genes are TRBV2 and TRBJ1-2; TRBD1 might be the D (5 bases). Germline CDR1 SNHLY, CDR2 FYNNEI. The germline V and J ends were trimmed by 8 bases and 8 bases, with 15 bases remaining between them. This CDR3 has 12 amino acids. In DNA, the CDR3 is TGTGCCAGCGGGACTCCAAACGGAGGCTACACCTTC. Residues: CASGTPNGGYTF.

This clone was observed a single time. This rearrangement joins TRBV2 to TRBJ1-2; TRBD1 aligns across 10 bases. This CDR3 is built from 16 residues. CDR1 SNHLY and CDR2 FYNNEI come from the germline V gene. With V trimmed by 3 bases and J by 5 bases, 9 bases remained unmatched. This CDR3 reads CASSDFRQGAFYGYTF. In nucleotides, the CDR3 is TGTGCCAGCAGTGATTTTCGACAGGGGGCGTTTTATGGCTACACCTTC. The full variable domain, with the rest looked up from reference TRBV2 and TRBJ1-2, is EPEVTQTPSHQVTQMGQEVILRCVPISNHLYFYWYRQILGQKVEFLVSFYNNEISEKSEIFDDQFSVERPDGSNFTLKIRSTKLEDSAMYFCASSDFRQGAFYGYTFGSGTRLTVV.

The chain links TRBV4-3 to TRBJ1-5; D not resolved. Germline CDR1 LGHNA, CDR2 YSLEER. The ends were cut back, 4 bases at V and 0 bases at J, with 10 bases in the middle. There are 15 residues in the CDR3. This chain's CDR3 is CASSLELVSNQPQHF. DNA of the CDR3: TGCGCCAGCAGCCTCGAATTAGTTAGCAATCAGCCCCAGCATTTT.

The chain employs TRBV3-1 (or the pseudogene TRBV3-2) and TRBJ2-7, with 9 bases aligning to TRBD1. Trimming took 1 base from V and 2 from J; bases not matched to a gene: 9. The CDR3 contains 17 residues. From germline, CDR1 is LGHDT and CDR2 YNNKEL (reference sequence). The CDR3 reads CASSQVGPGQGAYEQYF. In DNA, the CDR3 is TGTGCCAGCAGCCAAGTTGGTCCGGGACAGGGAGCCTACGAGCAGTACTTC.